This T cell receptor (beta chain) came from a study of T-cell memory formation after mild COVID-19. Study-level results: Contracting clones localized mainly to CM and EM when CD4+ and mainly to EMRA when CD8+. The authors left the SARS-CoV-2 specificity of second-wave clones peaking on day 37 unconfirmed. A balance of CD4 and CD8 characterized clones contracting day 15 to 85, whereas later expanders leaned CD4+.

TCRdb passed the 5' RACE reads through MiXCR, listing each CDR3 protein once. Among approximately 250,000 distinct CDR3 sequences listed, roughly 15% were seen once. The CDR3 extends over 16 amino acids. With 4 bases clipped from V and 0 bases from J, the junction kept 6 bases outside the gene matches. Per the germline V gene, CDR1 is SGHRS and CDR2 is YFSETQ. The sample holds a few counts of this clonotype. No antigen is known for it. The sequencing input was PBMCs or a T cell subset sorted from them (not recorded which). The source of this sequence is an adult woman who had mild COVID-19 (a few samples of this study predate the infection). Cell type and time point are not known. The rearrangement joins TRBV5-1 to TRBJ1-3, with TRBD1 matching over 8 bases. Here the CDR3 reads CASSQMGQDSGNTIYF. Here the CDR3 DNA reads TGCGCCAGCAGCCAGATGGGACAGGACTCTGGAAACACCATATATTTT.